This T cell receptor beta chain was identified during a study of cytomegalovirus exposure and HLA in healthy donors. Study-wide points: The study had only CMV serostatus as immune exposure information. The study put 150 to 200 TCR beta chains on its list as cytomegalovirus-associated.

The PCR was carried out with 60 Vbeta primers and 13 Jbeta primers. TCRdb's table, derived via immunoSEQ multiplex PCR, lists solely in-frame clones and lacks some. The table shows a few hundred thousand clones, with around 79% occurring only once. Germline loops: CDR1 LNHDA, CDR2 SQIVND (reference sequence). The ends lost 10 bases at V and 4 bases at J; junction bases unmatched: 8. This CDR3 contains 13 residues. As to this clone: Its specificity is unknown.

The chain couples TRBV19 to TRBJ2-5, with 8 bases identical to TRBD1. Material: PBMCs. The clonotype originates from a girl aged 2-15 years in good health and CMV-seronegative. The CDR3 region has the DNA TGTGCCAAAGGGGCAGGGGGCGGAGAGACCCAGTACTTC. It specifies CAKGAGGGETQYF.